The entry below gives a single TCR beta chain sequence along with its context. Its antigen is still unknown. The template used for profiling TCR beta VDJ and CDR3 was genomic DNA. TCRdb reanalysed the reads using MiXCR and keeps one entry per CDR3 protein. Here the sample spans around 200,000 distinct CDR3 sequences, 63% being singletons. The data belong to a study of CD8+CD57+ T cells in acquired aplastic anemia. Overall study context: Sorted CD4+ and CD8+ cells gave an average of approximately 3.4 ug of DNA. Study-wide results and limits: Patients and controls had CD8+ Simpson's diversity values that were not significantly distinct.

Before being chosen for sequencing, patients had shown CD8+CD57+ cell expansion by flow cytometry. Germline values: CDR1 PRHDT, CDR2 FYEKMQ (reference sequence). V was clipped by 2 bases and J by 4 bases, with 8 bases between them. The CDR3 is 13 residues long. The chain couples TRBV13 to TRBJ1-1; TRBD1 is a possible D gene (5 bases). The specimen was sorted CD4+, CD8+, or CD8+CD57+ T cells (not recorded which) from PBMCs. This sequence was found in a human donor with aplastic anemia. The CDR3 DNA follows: TGTGCCAGCAGCTTACGGGGGTCCACTGAAGCTTTCTTT. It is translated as CASSLRGSTEAFF.